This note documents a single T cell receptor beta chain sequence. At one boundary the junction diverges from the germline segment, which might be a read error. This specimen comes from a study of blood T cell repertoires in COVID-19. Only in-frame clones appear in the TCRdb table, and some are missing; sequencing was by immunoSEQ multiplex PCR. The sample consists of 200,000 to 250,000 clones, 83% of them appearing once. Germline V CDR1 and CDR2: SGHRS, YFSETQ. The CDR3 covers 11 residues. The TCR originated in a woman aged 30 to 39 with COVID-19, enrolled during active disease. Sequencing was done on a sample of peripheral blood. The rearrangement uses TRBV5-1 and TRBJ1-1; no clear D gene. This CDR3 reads CASSWNSEAFF. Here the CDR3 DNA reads TGCGCCAGCAGCTGGAACAGTGAAGCTTTCTTT.